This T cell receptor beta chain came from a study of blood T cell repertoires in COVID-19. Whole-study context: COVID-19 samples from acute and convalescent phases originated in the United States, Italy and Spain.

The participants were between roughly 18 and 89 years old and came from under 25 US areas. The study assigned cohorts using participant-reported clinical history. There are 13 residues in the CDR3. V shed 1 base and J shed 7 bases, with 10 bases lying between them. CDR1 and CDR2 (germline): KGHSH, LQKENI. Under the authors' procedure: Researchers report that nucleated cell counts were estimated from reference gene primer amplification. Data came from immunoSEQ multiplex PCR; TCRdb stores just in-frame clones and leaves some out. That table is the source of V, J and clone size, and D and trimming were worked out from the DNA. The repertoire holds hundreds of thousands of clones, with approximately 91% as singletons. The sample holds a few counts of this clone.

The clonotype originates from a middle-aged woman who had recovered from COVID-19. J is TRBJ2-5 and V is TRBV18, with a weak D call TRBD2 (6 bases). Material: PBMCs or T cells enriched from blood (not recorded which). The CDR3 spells CASSPRGERTQYF. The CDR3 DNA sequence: TGTGCCAGCTCACCACGCGGGGAGCGGACCCAGTACTTC.